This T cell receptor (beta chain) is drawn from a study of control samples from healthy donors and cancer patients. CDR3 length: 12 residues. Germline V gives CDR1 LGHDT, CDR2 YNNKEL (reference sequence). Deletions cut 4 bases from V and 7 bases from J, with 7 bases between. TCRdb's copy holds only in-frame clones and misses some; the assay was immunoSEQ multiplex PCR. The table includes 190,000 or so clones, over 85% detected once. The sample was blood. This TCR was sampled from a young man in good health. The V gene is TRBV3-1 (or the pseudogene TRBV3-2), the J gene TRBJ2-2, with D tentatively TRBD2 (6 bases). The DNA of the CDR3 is TGTGCCAGCAGCCTGGGGGGCGGGGAGCTGTTTTTT. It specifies CASSLGGGELFF.